This T cell receptor (beta chain) appears in the sequencing data of a study of glioma-infiltrating T cells after dendritic cell vaccination. In the study overall: Patients had newly diagnosed or recurrent glioblastoma and received dendritic cell vaccines.

Amplification used 60 V beta primers and 13 J beta primers. The method was immunoSEQ multiplex PCR; TCRdb's version includes in-frame clones alone and lacks a portion of them. The sample records over 80,000 clones, 70% to 90% being singletons. CDR3 size: 14 residues. The V gene lost 2 bases and the J gene lost 4 bases, with 11 bases spanning the gap. From germline, CDR1 is SSHAT and CDR2 FNYEAQ (reference sequence). On this clone: Its antigen is not identified.

Whole-study findings and limits: Patients with more pretreatment TILs had longer time to progression and survival. The cohort had few patients with full blood and tumor sets.

The sample's time point: after dendritic cell vaccination, including at tumor progression/relapse. This clonotype was obtained from a human donor with glioblastoma. The material sequenced was blood, taken after dendritic cell vaccination. V usage is TRBV7-7 and J usage is TRBJ2-5; tentatively, D is TRBD2 (6 bases). CDR3 in amino acids: CASSLLGGRETQYF. The CDR3 DNA sequence: TGTGCCAGCAGCTTACTGGGAGGTAGAGAGACCCAGTACTTC.